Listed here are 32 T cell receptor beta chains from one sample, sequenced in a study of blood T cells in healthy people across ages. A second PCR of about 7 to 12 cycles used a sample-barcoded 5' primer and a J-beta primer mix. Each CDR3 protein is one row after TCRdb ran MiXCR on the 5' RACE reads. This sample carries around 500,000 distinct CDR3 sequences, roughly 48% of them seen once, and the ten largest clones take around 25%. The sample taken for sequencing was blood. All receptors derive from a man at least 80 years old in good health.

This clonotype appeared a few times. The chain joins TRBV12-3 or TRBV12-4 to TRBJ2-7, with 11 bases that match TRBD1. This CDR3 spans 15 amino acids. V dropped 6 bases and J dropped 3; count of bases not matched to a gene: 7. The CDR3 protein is CASRPRGTGGYEQYF. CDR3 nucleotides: TGTGCCAGCAGACCCCGCGGGACAGGGGGCTACGAGCAGTACTTC.

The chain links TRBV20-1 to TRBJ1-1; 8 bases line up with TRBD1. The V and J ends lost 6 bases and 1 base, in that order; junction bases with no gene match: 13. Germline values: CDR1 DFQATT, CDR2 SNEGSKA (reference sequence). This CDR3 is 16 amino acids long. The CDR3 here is CSAVGTGKTANTEAFF. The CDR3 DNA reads TGCAGTGCAGTTGGGACAGGAAAAACCGCGAACACTGAAGCTTTCTTT.

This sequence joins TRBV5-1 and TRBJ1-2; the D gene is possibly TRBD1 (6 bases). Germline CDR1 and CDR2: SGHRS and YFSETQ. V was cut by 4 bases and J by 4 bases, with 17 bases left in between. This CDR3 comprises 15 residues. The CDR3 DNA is TGCGCCAGCAGCCCCCTTAGTAGGGGGTCCTATGGCTACACCTTC. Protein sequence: CASSPLSRGSYGYTF.

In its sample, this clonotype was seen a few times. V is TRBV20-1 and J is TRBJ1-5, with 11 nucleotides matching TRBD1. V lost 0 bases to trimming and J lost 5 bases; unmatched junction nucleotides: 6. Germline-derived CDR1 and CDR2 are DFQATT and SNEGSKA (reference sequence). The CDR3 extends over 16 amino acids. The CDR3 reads CSARDRGQGGHQPQHF. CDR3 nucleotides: TGCAGTGCTAGAGATAGGGGACAGGGGGGCCATCAGCCCCAGCATTTT.

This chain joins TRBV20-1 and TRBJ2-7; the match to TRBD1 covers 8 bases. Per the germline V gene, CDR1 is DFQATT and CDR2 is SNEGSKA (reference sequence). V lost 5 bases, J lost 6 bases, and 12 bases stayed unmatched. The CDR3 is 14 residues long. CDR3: CSAGSADRVGEQYF. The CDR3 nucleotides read TGCAGTGCTGGCTCCGCGGACAGGGTAGGCGAGCAGTACTTC.

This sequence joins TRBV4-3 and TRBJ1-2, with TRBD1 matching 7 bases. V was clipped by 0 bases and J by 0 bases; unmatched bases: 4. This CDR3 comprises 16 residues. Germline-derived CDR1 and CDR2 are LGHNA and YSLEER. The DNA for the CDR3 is TGCGCCAGCAGCCAAGAGACAGGGCGCGCTAACTATGGCTACACCTTC. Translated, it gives CASSQETGRANYGYTF.

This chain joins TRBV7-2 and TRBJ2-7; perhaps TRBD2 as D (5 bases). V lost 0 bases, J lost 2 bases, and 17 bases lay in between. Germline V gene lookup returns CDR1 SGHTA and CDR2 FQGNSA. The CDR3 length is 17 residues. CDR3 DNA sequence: TGTGCCAGCAGCTTAGCCCCTGGGAGAGGGATCCCCTACGAGCAGTACTTC. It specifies CASSLAPGRGIPYEQYF.

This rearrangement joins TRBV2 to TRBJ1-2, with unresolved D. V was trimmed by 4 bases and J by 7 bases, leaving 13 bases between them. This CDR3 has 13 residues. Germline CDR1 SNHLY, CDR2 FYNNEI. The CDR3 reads CASSAVIDGGYTF. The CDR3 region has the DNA TGTGCCAGCAGTGCAGTCATTGACGGTGGCTACACCTTC.

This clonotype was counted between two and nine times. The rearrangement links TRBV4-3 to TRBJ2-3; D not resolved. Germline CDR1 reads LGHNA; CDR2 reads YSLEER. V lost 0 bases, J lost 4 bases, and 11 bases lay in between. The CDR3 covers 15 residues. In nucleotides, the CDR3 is TGCGCCAGCAGCCAAGATTGGGAAGTGCCAGATACGCAGTATTTT. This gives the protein CASSQDWEVPDTQYF.

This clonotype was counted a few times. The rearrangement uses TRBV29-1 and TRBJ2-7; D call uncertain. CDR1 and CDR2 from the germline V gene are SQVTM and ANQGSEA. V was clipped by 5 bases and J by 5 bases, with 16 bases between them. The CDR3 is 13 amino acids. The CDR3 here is CSVLPILIHEQYF. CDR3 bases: TGCAGCGTTCTCCCCATCCTCATCCACGAGCAGTACTTC.

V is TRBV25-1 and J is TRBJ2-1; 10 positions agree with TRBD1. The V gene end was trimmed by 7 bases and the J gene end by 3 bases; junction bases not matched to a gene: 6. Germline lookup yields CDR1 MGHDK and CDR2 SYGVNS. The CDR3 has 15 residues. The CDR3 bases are TGTGCCAGCAACCAGGGGACAGGGGTCTACAATGAGCAGTTCTTC. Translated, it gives CASNQGTGVYNEQFF.

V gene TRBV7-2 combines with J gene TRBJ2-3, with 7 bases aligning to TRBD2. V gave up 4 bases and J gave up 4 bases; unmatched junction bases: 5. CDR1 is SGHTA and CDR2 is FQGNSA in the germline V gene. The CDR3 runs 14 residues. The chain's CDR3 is CASSYGLDSDTQYF. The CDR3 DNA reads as TGTGCCAGCAGCTACGGACTAGACTCAGATACGCAGTATTTT.

The CDR3 reads CASTPTGYYEKLFF. The DNA for the CDR3 is TGTGCCAGCACCCCGACAGGCTATTATGAAAAACTGTTTTTT. V usage is TRBV12-3 or TRBV12-4 and J usage is TRBJ1-4; D is perhaps TRBD1 (6 bases). The ends were cut back, 7 bases at V and 6 bases at J, with 15 bases in the middle. The CDR3 is 14 amino acids.

The CDR3 loop reads CASSQGASNYGYTF. The CDR3 DNA reads TGTGCCAGCAGCCAAGGGGCGAGTAACTATGGCTACACCTTC. The V and J genes are TRBV3-1 and TRBJ1-2; no definite D call. The CDR3 extends over 14 amino acids. Germline CDR1 LGHDT, CDR2 YNNKEL (reference sequence). The V gene lost 1 base and the J gene lost 1 base, with 7 bases spanning the gap.

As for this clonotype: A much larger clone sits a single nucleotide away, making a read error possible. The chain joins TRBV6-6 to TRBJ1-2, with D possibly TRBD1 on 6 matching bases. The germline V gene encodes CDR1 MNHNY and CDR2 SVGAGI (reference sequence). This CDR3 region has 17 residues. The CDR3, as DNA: TGTGCCAGCAGTTCTCGAGCCGGGACCAGGGGTCACTATGGCCACACCTTC. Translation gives CASSSRAGTRGHYGHTF.

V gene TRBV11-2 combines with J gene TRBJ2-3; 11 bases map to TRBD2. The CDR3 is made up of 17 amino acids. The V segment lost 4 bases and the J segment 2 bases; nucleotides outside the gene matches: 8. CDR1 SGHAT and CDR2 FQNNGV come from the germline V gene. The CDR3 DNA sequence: TGTGCCAGCAGCTCCTTTTCTAGCGGGGGGCTCACAGATACGCAGTATTTT. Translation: CASSSFSSGGLTDTQYF.

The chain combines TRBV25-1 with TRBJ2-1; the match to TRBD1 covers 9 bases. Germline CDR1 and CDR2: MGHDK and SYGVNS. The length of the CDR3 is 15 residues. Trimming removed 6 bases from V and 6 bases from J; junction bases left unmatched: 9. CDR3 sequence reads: CASRSRTGAGNEQFF. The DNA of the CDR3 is TGTGCCAGCAGATCCCGGACAGGGGCGGGCAATGAGCAGTTCTTC.

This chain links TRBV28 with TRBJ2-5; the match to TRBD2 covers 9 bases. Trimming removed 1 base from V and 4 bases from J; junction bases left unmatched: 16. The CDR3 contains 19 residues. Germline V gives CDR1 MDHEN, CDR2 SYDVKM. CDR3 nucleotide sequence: TGTGCCAGCAGTTTATCGTGGGTTTCTAGCGGGGATATTGGAGAGACCCAGTACTTC. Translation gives CASSLSWVSSGDIGETQYF. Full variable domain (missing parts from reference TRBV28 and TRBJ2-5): DVKVTQSSRYLVKRTGEKVFLECVQDMDHENMFWYRQDPGLGLRLIYFSYDVKMKEKGDIPEGYSVSREKKERFSLILESASTNQTSMYLCASSLSWVSSGDIGETQYFGPGTRLLVL.

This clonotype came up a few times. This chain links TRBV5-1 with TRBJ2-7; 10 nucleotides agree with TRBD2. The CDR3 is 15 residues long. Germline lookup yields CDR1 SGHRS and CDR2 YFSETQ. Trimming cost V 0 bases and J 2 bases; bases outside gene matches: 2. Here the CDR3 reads CASSLDGLAAYEQYF. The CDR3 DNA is TGCGCCAGCAGCTTGGATGGACTAGCGGCCTACGAGCAGTACTTC.

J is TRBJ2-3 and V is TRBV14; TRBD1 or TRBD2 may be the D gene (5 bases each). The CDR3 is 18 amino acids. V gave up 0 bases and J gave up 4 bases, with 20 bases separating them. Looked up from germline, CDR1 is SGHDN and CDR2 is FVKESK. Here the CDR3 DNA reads TGTGCCAGCAGCCAAGAATCGGGACCGGCCTGGTTCTCAGATACGCAGTATTTT. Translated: CASSQESGPAWFSDTQYF.

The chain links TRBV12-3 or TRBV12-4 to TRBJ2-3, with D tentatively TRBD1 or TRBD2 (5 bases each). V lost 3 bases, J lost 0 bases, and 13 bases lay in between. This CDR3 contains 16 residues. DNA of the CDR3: TGTGCCAGCAGTTTGGGGGAAAGACGGAGCACAGATACGCAGTATTTT. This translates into CASSLGERRSTDTQYF.

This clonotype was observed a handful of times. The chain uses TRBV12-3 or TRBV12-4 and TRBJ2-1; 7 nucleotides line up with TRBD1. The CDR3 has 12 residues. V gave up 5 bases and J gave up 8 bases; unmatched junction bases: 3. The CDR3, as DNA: TGTGCCAGCAGTAACAGGGGTCATGAGCAGTTCTTC. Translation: CASSNRGHEQFF.

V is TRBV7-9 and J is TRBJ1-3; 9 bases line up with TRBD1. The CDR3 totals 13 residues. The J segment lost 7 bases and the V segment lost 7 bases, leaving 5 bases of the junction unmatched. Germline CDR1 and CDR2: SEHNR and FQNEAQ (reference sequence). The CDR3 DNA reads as TGTGCCAGCACCGAGGACAGGGGTAACACCATATATTTT. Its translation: CASTEDRGNTIYF.

The CDR3, as DNA: TGTGCCAGCAGTTACGGGGCTAGCGACTACAATGAGCAGTTCTTC. Protein: CASSYGASDYNEQFF. The rearrangement uses TRBV6-5 and TRBJ2-1, with a possible D match to TRBD2 (6 bases). V lost 2 bases and J 3 bases, leaving 11 bases between the germline ends. CDR1 and CDR2 from the germline V gene are MNHEY and SVGAGI. The CDR3 is 15 residues long.

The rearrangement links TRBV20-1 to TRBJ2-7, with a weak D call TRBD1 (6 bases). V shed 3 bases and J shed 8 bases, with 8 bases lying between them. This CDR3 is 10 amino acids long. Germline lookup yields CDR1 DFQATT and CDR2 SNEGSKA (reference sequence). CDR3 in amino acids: CSARTGQQYF. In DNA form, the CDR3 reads TGCAGTGCTAGGACAGGACAGCAGTACTTC.

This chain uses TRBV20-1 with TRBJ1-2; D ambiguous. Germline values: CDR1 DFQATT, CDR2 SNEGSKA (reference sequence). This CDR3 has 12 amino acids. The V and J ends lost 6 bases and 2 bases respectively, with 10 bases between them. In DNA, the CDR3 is TGCAGTGCCAAGGGCCAAAACTATGGCTACACCTTC. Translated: CSAKGQNYGYTF.

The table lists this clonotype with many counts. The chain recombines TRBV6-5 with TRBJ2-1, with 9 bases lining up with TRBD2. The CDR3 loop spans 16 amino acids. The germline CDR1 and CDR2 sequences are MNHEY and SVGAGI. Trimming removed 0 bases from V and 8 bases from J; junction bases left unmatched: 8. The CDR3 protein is CASSYSVAGGRHEQFF. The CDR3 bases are TGTGCCAGCAGTTACTCCGTGGCGGGGGGGCGGCATGAGCAGTTCTTC.

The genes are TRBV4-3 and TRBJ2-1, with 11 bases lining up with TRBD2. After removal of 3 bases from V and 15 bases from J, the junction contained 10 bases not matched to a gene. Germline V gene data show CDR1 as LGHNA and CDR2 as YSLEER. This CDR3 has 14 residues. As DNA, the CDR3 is TGCGCCAGCAGCCAGGACGGCCAACTAGCGGGAGTGTTCTTC. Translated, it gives CASSQDGQLAGVFF.

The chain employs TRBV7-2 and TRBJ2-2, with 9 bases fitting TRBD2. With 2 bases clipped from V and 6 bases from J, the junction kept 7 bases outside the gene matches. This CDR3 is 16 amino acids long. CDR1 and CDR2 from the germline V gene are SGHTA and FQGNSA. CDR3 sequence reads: CASSLNGGGESGELFF. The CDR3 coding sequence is TGTGCCAGCAGCTTAAATGGCGGGGGGGAATCCGGGGAGCTGTTTTTT.

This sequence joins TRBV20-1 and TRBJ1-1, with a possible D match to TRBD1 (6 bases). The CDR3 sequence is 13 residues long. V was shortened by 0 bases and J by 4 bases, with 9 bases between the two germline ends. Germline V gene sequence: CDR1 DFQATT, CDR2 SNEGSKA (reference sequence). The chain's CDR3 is CSARDRGGTEAFF. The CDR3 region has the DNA TGCAGTGCTAGAGATCGAGGGGGCACTGAAGCTTTCTTT.

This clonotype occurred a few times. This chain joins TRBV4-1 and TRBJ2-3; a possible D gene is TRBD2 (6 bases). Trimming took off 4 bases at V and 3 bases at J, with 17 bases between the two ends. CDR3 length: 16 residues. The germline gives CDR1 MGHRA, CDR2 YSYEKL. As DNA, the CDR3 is TGCGCCAGCAGCCCCAAGGGAGGTTTGTTGACAGATACGCAGTATTTT. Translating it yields CASSPKGGLLTDTQYF.

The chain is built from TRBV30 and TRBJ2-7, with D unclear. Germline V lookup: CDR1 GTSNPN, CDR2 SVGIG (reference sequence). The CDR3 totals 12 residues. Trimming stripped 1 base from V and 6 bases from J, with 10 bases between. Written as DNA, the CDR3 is TGTGCCTGGAGTGCCCCTGGTCTCGAGCAGTACTTC. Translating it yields CAWSAPGLEQYF. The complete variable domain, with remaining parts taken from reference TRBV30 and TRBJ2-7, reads SQTIHQWPATLVQPVGSPLSLECTVEGTSNPNLYWYRQAAGRGLQLLFYSVGIGQISSEVPQNLSASRPQDRQFILSSKKLLLSDSGFYLCAWSAPGLEQYFGPGTRLTVT.